These 3 T cell receptor beta chains came from one sample sequenced in a study of shared clonotypes between healthy human individuals. Some clones are missing from TCRdb's copy, which holds only in-frame ones; the method was immunoSEQ multiplex PCR. Among about 2 million clones, around 96% were seen once, and the ten largest hold about 1.1%. CD8 cells classed as naive were CD45RO-negative and positively selected for CCR7, excluding terminally differentiated effector memory CD45RA+ cells. Sequenced sample: naive CD8+ T cells sorted from blood. These receptors were taken from a man aged 18 to 29 in good health.

The chain links TRBV6-4 to TRBJ1-2; 11 nucleotides agree with TRBD1. This CDR3 has 16 residues. The J segment lost 6 bases and the V segment lost 2 bases, leaving 8 bases of the junction unmatched. CDR1 and CDR2 from the germline V gene are MRHNA and SNTAGT. CDR3 residues: CASSDGTGGIGDGYTF. The DNA for the CDR3 is TGTGCCAGCAGTGACGGGACAGGGGGAATTGGGGATGGCTACACCTTC.

Remarks on this clone: Other DNA variants within this sample encode the same CDR3. This sequence joins TRBV19 and TRBJ2-3; 12 nucleotides align to TRBD2. The CDR3 has 15 amino acids. Germline loops: CDR1 LNHDA, CDR2 SQIVND (reference sequence). With V trimmed by 3 bases and J by 3 bases, 1 base remained unmatched. In DNA form, the CDR3 reads TGTGCCAGTAGTATCCTAGCGGGGGGGACAGATACGCAGTATTTT. Protein product: CASSILAGGTDTQYF.

This rearrangement joins TRBV27 to TRBJ1-4; 7 bases line up with TRBD1. The CDR3 loop spans 14 amino acids. Germline loops: CDR1 MNHEY, CDR2 SMNVEV (reference sequence). V shed 8 bases, J shed 7 bases, and the junction held 10 bases outside the gene matches. In nucleotides, the CDR3 is TGTGCCAGCGGCCGGGACAGCGACGTTGAAAAACTGTTTTTT. Amino acid sequence: CASGRDSDVEKLFF.